This T cell receptor (beta chain) was identified during a study of T cell responses to AZD1222 COVID-19 vaccine. Study-level findings and limits: The reported proportion of spike-specific TCRs targeting unmutated variant regions was nearly half. Vaccine-associated CD4 TCRs spanned spike, dominant at 160-218 and 743-854. There were mostly white British donors and more females than males, and clonal diversity was possibly underestimated. Repertoire samples came only from after the peak T cell response.

Germline CDR1 reads SEHNR; CDR2 reads FQNEAQ (reference sequence). The CDR3 sequence is 18 residues long. V was pared by 4 bases and J by 5 bases, with 26 bases between. TCRdb keeps only in-frame clones here, not all; method: immunoSEQ multiplex PCR. The sample lists more than 95,000 clones, over 75% occurring once. Points on this clone: Its antigen remains unknown.

This clonotype was obtained from an adult in good health. The chain is built from TRBV7-9 and TRBJ1-1; D is unclear. The material sequenced was peripheral blood, taken on day 0 of AZD1222 vaccination. The CDR3 is CASSSGSILVGHRTEAFF. DNA for the CDR3: TGTGCCAGCAGCTCGGGGTCAATCTTGGTGGGCCATAGGACTGAAGCTTTCTTT.